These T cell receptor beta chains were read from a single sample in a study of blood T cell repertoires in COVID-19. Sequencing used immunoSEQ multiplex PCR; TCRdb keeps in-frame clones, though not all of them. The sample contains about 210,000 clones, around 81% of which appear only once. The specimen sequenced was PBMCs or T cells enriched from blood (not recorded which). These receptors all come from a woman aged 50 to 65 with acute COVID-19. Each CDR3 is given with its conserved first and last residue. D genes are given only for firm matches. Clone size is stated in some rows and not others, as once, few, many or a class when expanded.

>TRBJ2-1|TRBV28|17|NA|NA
CASTDHSLANSYNEQFF
TGTGCCAGCACTGACCATTCTTTAGCGAACTCCTACAATGAGCAGTTCTTC
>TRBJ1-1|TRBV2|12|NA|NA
CASSVDTTEAFF
TGTGCCAGCAGCGTAGACACCACTGAAGCTTTCTTT
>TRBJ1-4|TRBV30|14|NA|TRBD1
CAWKGGTGDEKLFF
TGTGCCTGGAAGGGGGGGACAGGGGACGAAAAACTGTTTTTT
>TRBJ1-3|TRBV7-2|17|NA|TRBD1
CASSLGGTGNSGNTIYF
TGTGCCAGCAGCTTAGGGGGGACAGGAAACTCTGGAAACACCATATATTTT
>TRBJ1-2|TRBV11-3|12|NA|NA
CASSRGNGGYTF
TGTGCCAGCAGCCGGGGGAACGGTGGCTACACCTTC
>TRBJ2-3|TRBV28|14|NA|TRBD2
CASRTSGGPDTQYF
TGTGCCAGCAGGACTAGCGGGGGCCCCGATACGCAGTATTTT
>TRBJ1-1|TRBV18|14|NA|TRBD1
CASSLQGGKAEAFF
TGTGCCAGCTCACTACAGGGGGGCAAGGCTGAAGCTTTCTTT
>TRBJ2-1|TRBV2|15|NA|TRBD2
CASGTSGTLYNEQFF
TGTGCCAGCGGGACTAGCGGGACCCTCTACAATGAGCAGTTCTTC
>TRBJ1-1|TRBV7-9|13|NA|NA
CASSLTANTEAFF
TGTGCCAGCAGCTTGACAGCGAACACTGAAGCTTTCTTT
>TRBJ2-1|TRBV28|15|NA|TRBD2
CASRGGGGTYNEQFF
TGTGCCAGCCGAGGTGGCGGGGGGACCTACAATGAGCAGTTCTTC
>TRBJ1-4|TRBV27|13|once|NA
CAIMDYPNEKLFF
TGTGCCATCATGGACTACCCGAATGAAAAACTGTTTTTT
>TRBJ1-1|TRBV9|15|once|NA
CASSVVRGKNTEAFF
TGTGCCAGCAGCGTAGTTCGGGGAAAGAACACTGAAGCTTTCTTT
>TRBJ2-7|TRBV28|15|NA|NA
CATHERGGGTIEQYF
TGTGCCACTCACGAGAGGGGGGGAGGTACCATCGAGCAGTACTTC
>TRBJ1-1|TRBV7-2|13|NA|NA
CASSFRENTEAFF
TGTGCCAGCAGTTTCAGGGAGAACACTGAAGCTTTCTTT
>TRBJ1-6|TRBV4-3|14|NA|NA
CASSQGHHNSPLHF
TGCGCCAGCAGCCAGGGACACCATAATTCACCCCTCCACTTT
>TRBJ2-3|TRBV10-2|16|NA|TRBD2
CASSGTSGGADSTQYF
TGCGCCAGCAGTGGGACTAGCGGGGGGGCCGATAGCACGCAGTATTTT
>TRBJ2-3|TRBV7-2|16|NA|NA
CASSLFGQAGTDTQYF
TGTGCCAGCAGCTTATTTGGTCAAGCGGGCACAGATACGCAGTATTTT
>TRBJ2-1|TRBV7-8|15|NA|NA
CASSLAAGRGNEQFF
TGTGCCAGCAGCTTAGCCGCGGGGAGAGGCAATGAGCAGTTCTTC
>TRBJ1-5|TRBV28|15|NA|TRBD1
CASSEGDRDNQPQHF
TGTGCCAGCAGTGAAGGGGACAGGGACAATCAGCCCCAGCATTTT
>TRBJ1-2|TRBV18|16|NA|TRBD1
CASSPSTGGSNYGYTF
TGTGCCAGCTCACCGTCAACAGGGGGGTCTAACTATGGCTACACCTTC
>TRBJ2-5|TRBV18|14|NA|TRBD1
CASSPGTGGETQYF
TGTGCCAGCTCACCCGGGACAGGGGGAGAGACCCAGTACTTC
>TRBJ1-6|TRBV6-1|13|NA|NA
CASSEVYTQSLHF
TGTGCCAGCAGTGAAGTCTATACGCAATCGCTCCACTTT
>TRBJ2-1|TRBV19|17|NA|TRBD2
CASTPWGLAGDVNEQFF
TGTGCCAGTACTCCTTGGGGACTAGCGGGAGATGTGAATGAGCAGTTCTTC
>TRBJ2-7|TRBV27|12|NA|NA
CASSFAGYEQYF
TGTGCCAGCAGTTTCGCGGGGTACGAGCAGTACTTC
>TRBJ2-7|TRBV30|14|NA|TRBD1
CAWSQGGQAASQYF
TGTGCCTGGAGTCAAGGCGGACAGGCTGCTTCGCAGTACTTC
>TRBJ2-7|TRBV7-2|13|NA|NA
CASSLDKTYEQYF
TGTGCCAGCAGCTTGGACAAAACCTACGAGCAGTACTTC
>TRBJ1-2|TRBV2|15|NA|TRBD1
CASSDRLGTGSGYTF
TGTGCCAGCAGTGACCGACTCGGGACAGGGAGTGGCTACACCTTC
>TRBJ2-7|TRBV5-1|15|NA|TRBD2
CASSPGTSGGSPKGF
TGCGCCAGCAGCCCCGGGACTAGCGGGGGTTCCCCGAAGGGCTTC
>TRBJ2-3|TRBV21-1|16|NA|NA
CASSPPGTSAVATQYF
TGTGCCAGCAGCCCTCCCGGGACTAGCGCGGTAGCGACGCAGTATTTT
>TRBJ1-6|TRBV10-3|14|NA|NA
CAISDGREGSPLHF
TGTGCCATCAGTGATGGCAGGGAGGGGTCACCCCTCCACTTT
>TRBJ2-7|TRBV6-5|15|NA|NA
CASSYSTGQSYEQYF
TGTGCCAGCAGTTACAGCACAGGGCAATCCTACGAGCAGTACTTC
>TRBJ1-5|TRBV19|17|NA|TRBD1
CASSTGQGLYSNQPQHF
TGTGCCAGTAGCACCGGACAGGGCCTATATAGCAATCAGCCCCAGCATTTT
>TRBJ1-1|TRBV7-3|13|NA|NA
CASSTNMNTEAFF
TGTGCCAGCAGCACAAACATGAACACTGAAGCTTTCTTT
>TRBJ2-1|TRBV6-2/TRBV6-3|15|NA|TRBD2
CASSKSSGPYNEQFF
TGTGCCAGCAGTAAGTCTAGCGGGCCATACAATGAGCAGTTCTTC
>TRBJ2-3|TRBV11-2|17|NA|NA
CASSSTPGLRGTDTQYF
TGTGCCAGCAGCTCTACCCCGGGGTTAAGAGGCACAGATACGCAGTATTTT
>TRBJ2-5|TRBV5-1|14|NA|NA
CASSVGRTKETQYF
TGCGCCAGCAGCGTCGGTAGGACTAAAGAGACCCAGTACTTC
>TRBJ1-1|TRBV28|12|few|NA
CASSSRVTEAFF
TGTGCCAGCAGTTCCAGGGTCACTGAAGCTTTCTTT
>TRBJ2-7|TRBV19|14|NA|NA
CASSAEGRVGEQYF
TGTGCCAGTAGCGCCGAGGGTAGGGTTGGCGAGCAGTACTTC
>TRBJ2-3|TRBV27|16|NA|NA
CASSLSASLGTDTQYF
TGTGCCAGCAGTTTATCGGCTAGTCTTGGCACAGATACGCAGTATTTT
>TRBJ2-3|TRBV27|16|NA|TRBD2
CASRTQLAGRLDTQYF
TGTGCCAGCAGGACTCAACTAGCGGGAAGGCTAGATACGCAGTATTTT
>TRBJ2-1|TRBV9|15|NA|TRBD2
CASSVSGLTYNEQFF
TGTGCCAGCAGCGTTAGCGGGTTGACCTACAATGAGCAGTTCTTC
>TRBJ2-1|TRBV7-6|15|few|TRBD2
CASSRLAGSLNEQFF
TGTGCCAGCAGCCGCCTAGCGGGATCGCTTAATGAGCAGTTCTTC
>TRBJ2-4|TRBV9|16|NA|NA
CASSEGDPGGGNIQYF
TGTGCCAGCAGCGAGGGGGATCCAGGAGGAGGTAACATTCAGTACTTC
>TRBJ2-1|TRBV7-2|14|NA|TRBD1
CASTGTAEYNEQFF
TGTGCCAGCACAGGGACAGCCGAATACAATGAGCAGTTCTTC
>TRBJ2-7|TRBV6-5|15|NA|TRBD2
CASSPRTSGSYEQYF
TGTGCCAGCAGTCCTCGGACTAGCGGGTCCTACGAGCAGTACTTC
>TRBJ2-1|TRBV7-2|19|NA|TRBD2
CASSLASIVLLAGGDEQFF
TGTGCCAGCAGCTTAGCATCCATCGTATTACTAGCGGGAGGGGATGAGCAGTTCTTC
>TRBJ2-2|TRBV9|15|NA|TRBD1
CASTSGQGLSGELFF
TGTGCCAGCACCTCGGGACAGGGACTTTCCGGGGAGCTGTTTTTT
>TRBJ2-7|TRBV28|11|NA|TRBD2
CASYGGYEQYF
TGTGCCAGTTACGGGGGGTACGAGCAGTACTTC
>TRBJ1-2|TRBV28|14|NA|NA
CASRRVGNIFGYTF
TGTGCCAGCAGGAGGGTCGGGAACATCTTTGGCTACACCTTC
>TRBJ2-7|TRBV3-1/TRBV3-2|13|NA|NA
CASSQDGTAEQYF
TGTGCCAGCAGCCAAGATGGTACTGCCGAGCAGTACTTC
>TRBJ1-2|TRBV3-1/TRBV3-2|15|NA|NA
CASSQVRTSNYGYTF
TGTGCCAGCAGCCAAGTTCGGACATCTAACTATGGCTACACCTTC
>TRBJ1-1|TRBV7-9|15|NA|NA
CASSSRTGLNTEAFF
TGTGCCAGCAGCTCACGAACAGGACTGAACACTGAAGCTTTCTTT
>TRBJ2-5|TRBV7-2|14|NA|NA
CASSLDAGQETQYF
TGTGCCAGCAGCTTAGATGCGGGCCAAGAGACCCAGTACTTC
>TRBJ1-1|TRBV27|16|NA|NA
CASSHYSAGLNTEAFF
TGTGCCAGCAGCCACTACTCGGCGGGGTTGAACACTGAAGCTTTCTTT
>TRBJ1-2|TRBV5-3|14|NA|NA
CARSGVGHRYGYTF
TGTGCCAGAAGCGGGGTGGGACATCGGTATGGCTACACCTTC
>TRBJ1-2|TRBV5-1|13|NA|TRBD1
CASSLQGDGGYTF
TGCGCCAGCAGCCTTCAGGGGGACGGTGGCTACACCTTC
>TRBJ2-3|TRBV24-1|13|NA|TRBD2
CATKSGGTDTQYF
TGTGCCACCAAGAGCGGGGGTACAGATACGCAGTATTTT
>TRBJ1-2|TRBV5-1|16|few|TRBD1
CASSLQDRAFGYGYTF
TGCGCCAGCAGCTTGCAGGACAGGGCTTTTGGCTATGGCTACACCTTC
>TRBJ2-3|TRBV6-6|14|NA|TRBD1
CASRIGQGPDTQYF
TGTGCCAGCAGGATCGGACAGGGGCCAGATACGCAGTATTTT